The text below deals with one T cell receptor beta chain. Its antigen is undetermined. This sample is drawn from a study of cytomegalovirus exposure and HLA in healthy donors. Looking at the study overall: Membership in the Caucasian-associated ancestry cluster was found for around 81% of a few hundred genotyped donors. Study-wide results and limits: Immune exposure data for these donors was limited to CMV serostatus. V- and J-gene trimming of TCR beta was linked (in a later analysis) to a missense DCLRE1C variant.

The study ran its PCR with 60 Vbeta and 13 Jbeta primers. Some clones are missing from TCRdb's copy, which holds only in-frame ones; the method was immunoSEQ multiplex PCR. The repertoire table contains 200,000 to 250,000 clones. The CDR3 extends over 14 amino acids. The V segment lost 4 bases and the J segment 6 bases; nucleotides outside the gene matches: 6. CDR1 and CDR2 (germline): MGHRA, YSYEKL. Donors were ostensibly healthy at sampling, although undocumented immune exposures were probable. This TCR came from a woman in her thirties in good health and CMV-seropositive. Sequenced material: PBMCs. The V and J genes are TRBV4-1 and TRBJ1-2; 9 bases map to TRBD1. CDR3 loop: CASSRQGEIDGYTF. CDR3 DNA sequence: TGCGCCAGCAGCCGACAGGGGGAGATCGATGGCTACACCTTC.